The 12 T cell receptor beta chains in this list originate from one sample, sequenced in a study of CD8 T cells in ankylosing spondylitis. TCRdb reanalysed the 5' RACE reads using MiXCR and keeps one entry per CDR3 protein. The sample holds tens of thousands of distinct CDR3 sequences, 6% seen once. The sequencing sample was made of blood, either unsorted or a sorted T cell fraction (not recorded which). Source of these receptors: a male donor with ankylosing spondylitis or in good health (not recorded which).

This clonotype was detected ten times or more. The genes are TRBV20-1 and TRBJ2-1; D possibly corresponds to TRBD2 (6 bases). Germline V gives CDR1 DFQATT, CDR2 SNEGSKA (reference sequence). V lost 5 bases and J lost 6, with 11 bases in between. This CDR3 has 12 amino acids. In DNA, the CDR3 is TGCAGTGCTTCAAGCGGGTTCAATGAGCAGTTCTTC. Its protein is CSASSGFNEQFF.

Sample share makes this clonotype medium-sized (0.01 to 0.1%). The chain employs TRBV28 and TRBJ2-1, with TRBD2 matching over 12 bases. The CDR3 has 16 amino acids. Germline V gene lookup returns CDR1 MDHEN and CDR2 SYDVKM. V was clipped by 5 bases and J by 3 bases; unmatched bases: 5. The CDR3 nucleotides read TGTGCCAGCAGTAGAAGGACTAGCGGGGTCTACAATGAGCAGTTCTTC. It is translated as CASSRRTSGVYNEQFF.

In this sample, this clonotype turned up many times. The rearrangement uses TRBV14 and TRBJ2-7; no definite D call. The CDR3 is 12 residues long. Trimming pared 1 base from V and 1 base from J, leaving 2 bases between. Germline CDR1 reads SGHDN; CDR2 reads FVKESK. In DNA form, the CDR3 reads TGTGCCAGCAGCCAAGCATCCTACGAGCAGTACTTC. Translating gives CASSQASYEQYF.

In its sample, this clonotype was seen a few times. The V call is TRBV4-3, the J call TRBJ1-6; D gene uncertain. Germline V lookup: CDR1 LGHNA, CDR2 YSLEER. The CDR3 contains 18 residues. Trimming removed 1 base from V and 4 bases from J, with 17 bases in between. The CDR3, as DNA: TGCGCCAGCAGCCAAGCCCCGGCAGCCGGGGATTATAATTCACCCCTCCACTTT. Protein: CASSQAPAAGDYNSPLHF.

This clonotype was found many times. The chain has TRBV15 and TRBJ2-5, with 10 bases lining up with TRBD2. Unmatched junction bases numbered 4, after V lost 2 bases and J lost 1 base. The CDR3 extends over 16 amino acids. Per the germline V gene, CDR1 is LNHNV and CDR2 is YYDKDF (reference sequence). In nucleotides, the CDR3 is TGTGCCACCAGCAGACGTAGGACTAGCGGCCAAGAGACCCAGTACTTC. Its protein is CATSRRRTSGQETQYF.

This sequence joins TRBV12-3 or TRBV12-4 and TRBJ2-3; possible D gene TRBD2, 5 bases. Trimming removed 7 bases at V and 4 bases at J, with 27 bases between. The CDR3 loop spans 18 amino acids. CDR3 in DNA: TGTGCCAGCACCGTTTGGGCAGGAGGTGTTTCCGTCTCAGATACGCAGTATTTT. Translated, it gives CASTVWAGGVSVSDTQYF.

This chain joins TRBV20-1 and TRBJ1-5; TRBD1 might be the D (6 bases). CDR3 length: 13 amino acids. CDR1 and CDR2 (germline): DFQATT, SNEGSKA (reference sequence). Trimming took off 5 bases at V and 8 bases at J, with 16 bases between the two ends. Here the CDR3 reads CSAVKQGLEPQHF. The CDR3 bases are TGCAGTGCTGTAAAACAGGGACTGGAGCCCCAGCATTTT.

This chain connects TRBV7-2 to TRBJ2-1; 8 bases map to TRBD2. The CDR3 loop spans 15 amino acids. V was clipped by 1 base and J by 3 bases; unmatched bases: 2. Germline CDR1 and CDR2: SGHTA and FQGNSA. CDR3 residues: CASSLERGGYNEQFF. CDR3 sequence (DNA): TGTGCCAGCAGCTTAGAACGGGGGGGCTACAATGAGCAGTTCTTC.

This clonotype has ten or more counts. The chain uses TRBV18 and TRBJ1-6; 9 bases agree with TRBD1. The J segment lost 7 bases and the V segment lost 4 bases, leaving 2 bases of the junction unmatched. CDR1 KGHSH and CDR2 LQKENI come from the germline V gene. This CDR3 is 14 amino acids long. The CDR3 nucleotides are TGTGCCAGCTCACTTGGGACAGGGAATTCACCCCTCCACTTT. Residues: CASSLGTGNSPLHF.

In its sample, this clonotype was seen many times. CDR3 DNA: TGTGCCATCAGCGTCCTCTCGGGAGGCGAAGATACGCAGTATTTT. Its translation is CAISVLSGGEDTQYF. The chain uses TRBV10-3 and TRBJ2-3; TRBD2 agrees at 7 bases. The CDR3 extends over 15 amino acids. Germline values: CDR1 ENHRY, CDR2 SYGVKD. Losses at the gene ends were 6 bases for V and 5 bases for J; bases not matched to a gene: 11.

In this sample, this clonotype turned up a few times. The chain is built from TRBV5-1 and TRBJ1-5, with 10 bases fitting TRBD1. CDR1 is SGHRS and CDR2 is YFSETQ in the germline V gene. With V trimmed by 0 bases and J by 6 bases, 3 bases remained unmatched. The CDR3 contains 15 residues. The CDR3 region is CASSLEGTGAQPQHF. In nucleotides, the CDR3 is TGCGCCAGCAGCTTGGAAGGGACAGGGGCTCAGCCCCAGCATTTT.

The chain joins TRBV30 to TRBJ2-5, with no clear D. Germline CDR1 GTSNPN, CDR2 SVGIG (reference sequence). The CDR3 has 13 amino acids. Trimming shortened V by 0 bases and J by 4 bases, and 9 bases separated the two germline ends. DNA of the CDR3: TGTGCCTGGAGTGTAGTAACGGGAGAGACCCAGTACTTC. Protein product: CAWSVVTGETQYF.